This T cell receptor beta chain was identified in a study of human T cells and chemical hapten exposure. This clonotype was recorded a few times. Its antigen is unknown. The CDR3 is 15 residues long. With 5 bases clipped from V and 7 bases from J, the junction kept 8 bases outside the gene matches. Germline V gives CDR1 SGHAT, CDR2 FQNNGV. As to time point: patch test 3, about 24 weeks after DPC sensitization. Treatment described: therapeutic diphenylcyclopropenone sensitization with weekly scalp DPC. Via MiXCR, TCRdb re-called the RACE reads, giving one row per CDR3 protein. The sample yields under 200,000 distinct CDR3 sequences, about 27% seen once. Study-wide points: More PT1 expanded TCRs went with higher patch test scores.

This receptor was taken from a woman younger than 35 with alopecia areata. Some clones in this sample may be carry-over from other donors' samples. Sequencing used whole blood, obtained in connection with sensitization to the hapten diphenylcyclopropenone (DPC). The chain is built from TRBV11-2 and TRBJ2-2; 9 positions match TRBD1. The CDR3 DNA is TGTGCCAGCAGCCAGGACAGGGGCTTGGGCGGGGAGCTGTTTTTT. Translating it yields CASSQDRGLGGELFF.